These 32 T cell receptor beta chains came from one sample sequenced in a study of T cells after yellow fever vaccination. MiXCR, run by TCRdb on the 5' RACE reads, gives a single entry per CDR3 protein. The sample lists hundreds of thousands of distinct CDR3 sequences, roughly 13% occurring once. The sample in question was PBMCs, obtained on the day of the yellow fever booster vaccination. These receptors were obtained from a man aged 25-45 years who received the YFV17D yellow fever vaccine.

At least ten counts were recorded for this clonotype. The V and J genes are TRBV7-2 and TRBJ2-7, with TRBD2 matching over 9 bases. The CDR3 sequence is 18 residues long. V was clipped by 4 bases and J by 1 base; unmatched bases: 14. The germline V gene encodes CDR1 SGHTA and CDR2 FQGNSA. The CDR3 coding sequence is TGTGCCAGCAGCTCAGCTGGACTACGGACTAGCGTTTCCTACGAGCAGTACTTC. Translation gives CASSSAGLRTSVSYEQYF.

This clonotype was observed at least ten times. This chain links TRBV15 with TRBJ2-7; D is ambiguous. Germline V gene sequence: CDR1 LNHNV, CDR2 YYDKDF (reference sequence). V gave up 0 bases and J gave up 0 bases, with 9 bases separating them. This CDR3 is 15 amino acids long. This chain's CDR3 is CATSRDRASSYEQYF. The CDR3 DNA is TGTGCCACCAGCAGAGATCGGGCGAGCTCCTACGAGCAGTACTTC.

This rearrangement joins TRBV9 to TRBJ1-1, with 7 bases identical to TRBD1. The CDR3 totals 14 residues. With V trimmed by 4 bases and J by 6 bases, 9 bases remained unmatched. Germline values: CDR1 SGDLS, CDR2 YYNGEE. The CDR3 region is CASSPHGTVAEAFF. Written as DNA, the CDR3 is TGTGCCAGCAGCCCCCACGGGACAGTGGCTGAAGCTTTCTTT. The full variable domain, its missing parts supplied by reference TRBV9 and TRBJ1-1, is DSGVTQTPKHLITATGQRVTLRCSPRSGDLSVYWYQQSLDQGLQFLIQYYNGEERAKGNILERFSAQQFPDLHSELNLSSLELGDSALYFCASSPHGTVAEAFFGQGTRLTVV.

Only a few counts were recorded for this clonotype. The gene calls are TRBV28 and TRBJ1-3; 8 bases match TRBD1. The CDR3 runs 15 residues. Germline assignment: CDR1 MDHEN and CDR2 SYDVKM. V lost 5 bases to trimming and J lost 0 bases; unmatched junction nucleotides: 3. The CDR3 DNA follows: TGTGCCAGCAGTGAAACAGGGGGCTCTGGAAACACCATATATTTT. Protein product: CASSETGGSGNTIYF.

There are a few counts of this clonotype. This rearrangement joins TRBV6-5 to TRBJ2-7; perhaps TRBD2 as D (5 bases). V was cut by 0 bases and J by 3 bases, with 9 bases left in between. CDR3 length equals 14 residues. The germline V gene encodes CDR1 MNHEY and CDR2 SVGAGI. The CDR3 DNA reads as TGTGCCAGCAGTTACTCGTCGGGAAACTACGAGCAGTACTTC. Its protein product is CASSYSSGNYEQYF.

The V gene is TRBV5-6, the J gene TRBJ1-4; D is perhaps TRBD1 (6 bases). V lost 4 bases and J 0 bases, leaving 16 bases between the germline ends. Germline assignment: CDR1 SGHDT and CDR2 YYEEEE. CDR3 length equals 17 residues. The CDR3 region has the DNA TGTGCCAGCAGCAGGGTAAATGGGGGCGCAACTAATGAAAAACTGTTTTTT. It translates to CASSRVNGGATNEKLFF.

This clonotype has just a few counts. The V call is TRBV7-8, the J call TRBJ2-3; D might be TRBD2 (5 bases). The CDR3 is 17 amino acids. V lost 1 base and J lost 3, with 17 bases in between. Per the germline V gene, CDR1 is SGHVS and CDR2 is FQNEAQ. Here the CDR3 reads CASSLVARGLRTDTQYF. In nucleotides, the CDR3 is TGTGCCAGCAGCTTAGTCGCCCGAGGGCTGAGAACAGATACGCAGTATTTT.

CDR3 sequence: CASSVSGRSFYEQYF. The CDR3 DNA reads as TGTGCCAGCAGCGTCTCGGGGAGGTCTTTTTACGAGCAGTACTTC. J is TRBJ2-7 and V is TRBV9; possible D gene TRBD2, 6 bases. The germline V gene encodes CDR1 SGDLS and CDR2 YYNGEE. This CDR3 contains 15 residues. The V end was cut by 2 bases, the J end by 4 bases, with 16 bases between.

This clonotype has at least ten counts. The V and J genes are TRBV2 and TRBJ2-5; D remains unclear. Trimming took 8 bases from V and 0 from J, leaving 13 bases between them. In germline, CDR1 is SNHLY, CDR2 FYNNEI. CDR3 length equals 14 residues. CDR3 nucleotide sequence: TGTGCCAGCCGCCCTACCTCGTACCAAGAGACCCAGTACTTC. The encoded protein is CASRPTSYQETQYF.

This clonotype was seen repeatedly, ten times or more. The chain employs TRBV7-2 and TRBJ2-7, with D perhaps TRBD2 (6 bases). The V gene's germline CDR1 is SGHTA and CDR2 FQGNSA. The CDR3 length is 14 residues. V was shortened by 4 bases and J by 6 bases, with 16 bases between the two germline ends. CDR3 protein: CASSSLAVGSEQYF. CDR3 bases: TGTGCCAGCAGCTCATTAGCGGTGGGCAGCGAGCAGTACTTC.

This clonotype occurred a few times. The chain has TRBV12-3 or TRBV12-4 and TRBJ1-2; the D gene is possibly TRBD1 (6 bases). The CDR3 spans 12 residues. Trimming left V 5 bases short and J 6 bases short, with 10 bases between. The CDR3 loop is CASSNQGNGYTF. In nucleotides, the CDR3 is TGTGCCAGCAGTAACCAGGGGAATGGCTACACCTTC.

The CDR3 DNA reads as TGCAGTGCTAATAGCGGGAAATGGAGGACAGATACGCAGTATTTT. This codes for CSANSGKWRTDTQYF. The V and J genes are TRBV20-1 and TRBJ2-3, with 8 bases that match TRBD2. This CDR3 comprises 15 residues. Trimming cost V 4 bases and J 3 bases; bases outside gene matches: 9. The germline CDR1 and CDR2 sequences are DFQATT and SNEGSKA (reference sequence).

This sequence joins TRBV28 and TRBJ2-6; TRBD1 matches 8 bases. The CDR3 totals 16 residues. From germline, CDR1 is MDHEN and CDR2 SYDVKM. V lost 2 bases to trimming and J lost 10 bases; unmatched junction nucleotides: 10. The CDR3 loop reads CASSLQGAIPSNVLTF. For the CDR3, the DNA is TGTGCCAGCAGTTTACAGGGGGCAATACCCTCTAACGTCCTGACTTTC.

This clonotype was observed a few times. This chain uses TRBV28 with TRBJ2-7, with a weak D call TRBD2 (7 bases). The V end lost 7 bases, the J end lost 0 bases, and 16 bases lay between the germline ends. The CDR3 runs 15 residues. Germline V gene sequence: CDR1 MDHEN, CDR2 SYDVKM. The CDR3 nucleotides read TGTGCCAGCAAGTGGGGGGGCGCGGACTCCTACGAGCAGTACTTC. Translating it yields CASKWGGADSYEQYF.

The chain combines TRBV9 with TRBJ2-3; 10 bases map to TRBD2. Germline loops: CDR1 SGDLS, CDR2 YYNGEE. The length of the CDR3 is 15 residues. Germline trimming cut 4 bases from V and 2 bases from J; bases unmatched to any gene: 4. The CDR3 coding sequence is TGTGCCAGCAGCATCGGACTAGCGGACACAGATACGCAGTATTTT. Its protein is CASSIGLADTDTQYF.

This clonotype has at least ten counts. The rearrangement joins TRBV27 to TRBJ2-3, with D uncertain. Germline CDR1 reads MNHEY; CDR2 reads SMNVEV (reference sequence). This CDR3 is built from 14 residues. Trimming pared 2 bases from V and 3 bases from J, leaving 9 bases between. The DNA for the CDR3 is TGTGCCAGCAGTTTAGGCAGGATTACAGATACGCAGTATTTT. Translated: CASSLGRITDTQYF.

This clonotype was counted between two and nine times. This chain joins TRBV7-9 and TRBJ2-1; tentative D call: TRBD2 (5 bases). Trimming cost V 5 bases and J 0 bases, with 11 bases left between them. Germline V gene data show CDR1 as SEHNR and CDR2 as FQNEAQ (reference sequence). The CDR3 runs 15 residues. The CDR3 reads CASSRGPSSYNEQFF. The CDR3 region has the DNA TGTGCCAGCAGCCGCGGGCCCAGCTCCTACAATGAGCAGTTCTTC.

This clonotype was counted only a few times. CDR3 region: CASRGRAETTGELFF. In DNA form, the CDR3 reads TGTGCCAGCAGGGGGAGGGCGGAGACTACCGGGGAGCTGTTTTTT. This sequence joins TRBV5-4 and TRBJ2-2; 7 bases fit TRBD2. This CDR3 has 15 amino acids. Germline values: CDR1 SGHNT, CDR2 YYREEE (reference sequence). Unmatched junction bases numbered 9, after V lost 5 bases and J lost 5 bases.

This clonotype has just a few counts. The V and J genes are TRBV20-1 and TRBJ2-5; 7 bases are a match to TRBD2. J gave up 5 bases and V 4 bases, and 19 bases lay outside the gene matches. The germline CDR1 and CDR2 sequences are DFQATT and SNEGSKA (reference sequence). The CDR3 covers 17 residues. This CDR3 reads CSAKLTTLAWGGETQYF. CDR3 DNA sequence: TGCAGTGCTAAACTTACGACACTAGCGTGGGGGGGGGAGACCCAGTACTTC.

This sequence joins TRBV20-1 and TRBJ2-7; D may match TRBD1 or TRBD2 (5 bases each). The germline gives CDR1 DFQATT, CDR2 SNEGSKA (reference sequence). The CDR3 loop spans 14 amino acids. Trimming shortened V by 6 bases and J by 1 base, and 16 bases separated the two germline ends. This CDR3 is CSAAEGSLSYEQYF. In DNA form, the CDR3 reads TGCAGTGCGGCAGAGGGGAGTTTATCCTACGAGCAGTACTTC.

This clonotype was seen only a few times. This sequence joins TRBV5-1 and TRBJ2-3, with 9 nucleotides matching TRBD1. Trimming took 0 bases from V and 3 from J; bases not matched to a gene: 5. CDR3 length: 16 amino acids. Germline CDR1 is SGHRS and CDR2 is YFSETQ. The CDR3 loop reads CASSLGRDRETDTQYF. The CDR3 nucleotides are TGCGCCAGCAGCTTGGGTCGGGACAGGGAAACAGATACGCAGTATTTT.

In its sample, this clonotype was seen many times. This chain joins TRBV6-2 or TRBV6-3 and TRBJ2-7; maybe TRBD2 (6 bases). Looked up from germline, CDR1 is MNHEY and CDR2 is SVGEGT. Deletions cut 4 bases from V and 1 base from J, with 8 bases between. The length of the CDR3 is 13 residues. CDR3 coding DNA: TGTGCCAGCAGTTGGGACTCGTCCTACGAGCAGTACTTC. The encoded protein is CASSWDSSYEQYF.

The V and J genes are TRBV7-9 and TRBJ2-1, with 7 bases identical to TRBD2. This CDR3 contains 15 residues. Germline V gene data show CDR1 as SEHNR and CDR2 as FQNEAQ (reference sequence). The V and J ends lost 5 bases and 4 bases, in that order; junction bases with no gene match: 8. The CDR3: CASSPTSLSYNEQFF. The CDR3 DNA reads as TGTGCCAGCAGCCCGACTAGCCTATCTTACAATGAGCAGTTCTTC.

The chain is built from TRBV7-6 and TRBJ2-5; no clear D gene. Trimming shortened V by 0 bases and J by 3 bases, and 8 bases separated the two germline ends. This CDR3 comprises 14 residues. Germline lookup yields CDR1 SGHVS and CDR2 FNYEAQ. CDR3 protein: CASSLARIEETQYF. CDR3 DNA: TGTGCCAGCAGCTTAGCGAGGATTGAAGAGACCCAGTACTTC.

CDR3 sequence reads: CASSTRTAGELFF. The DNA for the CDR3 is TGTGCCAGCAGCACCCGAACCGCCGGGGAGCTGTTTTTT. The chain employs TRBV13 and TRBJ2-2; D is ambiguous. Germline V gives CDR1 PRHDT, CDR2 FYEKMQ (reference sequence). V lost 5 bases to trimming and J lost 6 bases, with 10 bases between them. The CDR3 contains 13 residues.

The V gene is TRBV7-2, the J gene TRBJ1-4, with TRBD1 matching over 7 bases. The CDR3 totals 16 residues. Germline V CDR1 and CDR2: SGHTA, FQGNSA. Unmatched junction bases numbered 9, after V lost 1 base and J lost 7 bases. In nucleotides, the CDR3 is TGTGCCAGCAGCTTAGTAGGGACAGCCGGTGGTGAAAAACTGTTTTTT. It is translated as CASSLVGTAGGEKLFF.

This clonotype was seen more than once but under ten times. V is TRBV7-9 and J is TRBJ1-2; D perhaps matches TRBD1 (6 bases). V lost 3 bases, J lost 0 bases, and 11 bases lay in between. The CDR3 extends over 15 amino acids. Germline V gene lookup returns CDR1 SEHNR and CDR2 FQNEAQ (reference sequence). CDR3 sequence reads: CASSFAGAANYGYTF. The DNA for the CDR3 is TGTGCCAGCAGCTTCGCGGGGGCTGCTAACTATGGCTACACCTTC.

The V gene is TRBV12-3 or TRBV12-4, the J gene TRBJ2-1; D is perhaps TRBD1 (5 bases). CDR3 size: 14 residues. V was cut by 4 bases and J by 5 bases, with 12 bases left in between. The CDR3 loop is CASSWGRLNNEQFF. CDR3 in DNA: TGTGCCAGCAGTTGGGGCAGGCTGAACAATGAGCAGTTCTTC.

The chain is built from TRBV20-1 and TRBJ1-1, with D tentatively TRBD1 (5 bases). In germline, CDR1 is DFQATT, CDR2 SNEGSKA (reference sequence). Trimming stripped 7 bases from V and 1 base from J, with 16 bases between. This CDR3 comprises 14 residues. The CDR3 sequence is CSGYRGSTNTEAFF. The CDR3, as DNA: TGCAGTGGTTATCGGGGGAGTACGAACACTGAAGCTTTCTTT.

The chain combines TRBV6-1 with TRBJ1-1; TRBD1 is a possible D gene (5 bases). V was pared by 4 bases and J by 0 bases, with 12 bases between. In germline, CDR1 is MNHNS, CDR2 SASEGT. The CDR3 runs 15 residues. As DNA, the CDR3 is TGTGCCAGCAGTGCCAGGGAAGGGTTGAACACTGAAGCTTTCTTT. This translates into CASSAREGLNTEAFF.

The chain combines TRBV28 with TRBJ2-7, with D possibly matching TRBD1 (6 bases). The CDR3 is 13 residues long. From germline, CDR1 is MDHEN and CDR2 SYDVKM. Trimming shortened V by 7 bases and J by 2 bases, and 12 bases separated the two germline ends. The DNA of the CDR3 is TGTGCCAGCATCAGGGGTCGCCCCTACGAGCAGTACTTC. As protein: CASIRGRPYEQYF.

The J gene is TRBJ2-5, the V gene TRBV10-2, with 7 nucleotides matching TRBD2. Germline-derived CDR1 and CDR2 are WSHSY and SAAADI. J was trimmed by 5 bases and V by 4 bases; bases with no gene match: 13. This CDR3 contains 16 residues. This CDR3 reads CASSGPRGGGWETQYF. As DNA, the CDR3 is TGCGCCAGCAGTGGCCCTAGGGGCGGGGGTTGGGAGACCCAGTACTTC.